This T cell receptor beta chain was obtained from a study of early T cells in non-severe SARS-CoV-2 infection. The overall study: Sequencing was performed on bulk RNA from unsorted whole blood, leaving chains unpaired. Study-wide results and caveats: Using VDJdb, the matching emphasized anti-spike CD8 responses while missing private and CD4 specificities.

Individual cDNA molecules were tagged with unique molecular identifiers, the study reported. TCRdb itself ran the 5' RACE reads through MiXCR, one entry per CDR3 protein. The table includes about 56,000 distinct CDR3 sequences, about 15% detected once. Trimming pared 5 bases from V and 13 bases from J, leaving 20 bases between. The length of the CDR3 is 13 residues. Germline loops: CDR1 LGHDT, CDR2 YNNKEL (reference sequence). Worth noting for this clonotype: Its antigen remains unidentified.

The rearrangement links TRBV3-1 to TRBJ1-1; the D is unclear. The TCR originated in an adult who was a healthcare worker with PCR-confirmed SARS-CoV-2 infection or an uninfected control (not recorded which). The sequencing used whole blood, collected at baseline. Here the CDR3 DNA reads TGTGCCAGCAGCGGTCGGGAGAGGGAGACTGTTTTCTTT. Amino acids: CASSGRERETVFF.